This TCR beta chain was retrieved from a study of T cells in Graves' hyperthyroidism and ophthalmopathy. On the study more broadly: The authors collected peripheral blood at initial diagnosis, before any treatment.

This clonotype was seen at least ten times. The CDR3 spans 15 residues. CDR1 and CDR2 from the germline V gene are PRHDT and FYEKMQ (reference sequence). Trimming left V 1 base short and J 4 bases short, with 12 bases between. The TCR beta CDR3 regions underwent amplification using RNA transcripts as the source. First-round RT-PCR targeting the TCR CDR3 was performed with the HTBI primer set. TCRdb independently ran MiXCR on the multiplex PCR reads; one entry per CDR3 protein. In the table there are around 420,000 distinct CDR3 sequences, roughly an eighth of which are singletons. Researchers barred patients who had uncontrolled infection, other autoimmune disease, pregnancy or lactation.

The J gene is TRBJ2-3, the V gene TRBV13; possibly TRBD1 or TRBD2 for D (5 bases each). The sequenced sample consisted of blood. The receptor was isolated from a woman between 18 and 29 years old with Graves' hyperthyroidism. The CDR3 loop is CASSLVGGRADTQYF. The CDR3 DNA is TGTGCCAGCAGCTTAGTTGGGGGAAGGGCAGATACGCAGTATTTT.